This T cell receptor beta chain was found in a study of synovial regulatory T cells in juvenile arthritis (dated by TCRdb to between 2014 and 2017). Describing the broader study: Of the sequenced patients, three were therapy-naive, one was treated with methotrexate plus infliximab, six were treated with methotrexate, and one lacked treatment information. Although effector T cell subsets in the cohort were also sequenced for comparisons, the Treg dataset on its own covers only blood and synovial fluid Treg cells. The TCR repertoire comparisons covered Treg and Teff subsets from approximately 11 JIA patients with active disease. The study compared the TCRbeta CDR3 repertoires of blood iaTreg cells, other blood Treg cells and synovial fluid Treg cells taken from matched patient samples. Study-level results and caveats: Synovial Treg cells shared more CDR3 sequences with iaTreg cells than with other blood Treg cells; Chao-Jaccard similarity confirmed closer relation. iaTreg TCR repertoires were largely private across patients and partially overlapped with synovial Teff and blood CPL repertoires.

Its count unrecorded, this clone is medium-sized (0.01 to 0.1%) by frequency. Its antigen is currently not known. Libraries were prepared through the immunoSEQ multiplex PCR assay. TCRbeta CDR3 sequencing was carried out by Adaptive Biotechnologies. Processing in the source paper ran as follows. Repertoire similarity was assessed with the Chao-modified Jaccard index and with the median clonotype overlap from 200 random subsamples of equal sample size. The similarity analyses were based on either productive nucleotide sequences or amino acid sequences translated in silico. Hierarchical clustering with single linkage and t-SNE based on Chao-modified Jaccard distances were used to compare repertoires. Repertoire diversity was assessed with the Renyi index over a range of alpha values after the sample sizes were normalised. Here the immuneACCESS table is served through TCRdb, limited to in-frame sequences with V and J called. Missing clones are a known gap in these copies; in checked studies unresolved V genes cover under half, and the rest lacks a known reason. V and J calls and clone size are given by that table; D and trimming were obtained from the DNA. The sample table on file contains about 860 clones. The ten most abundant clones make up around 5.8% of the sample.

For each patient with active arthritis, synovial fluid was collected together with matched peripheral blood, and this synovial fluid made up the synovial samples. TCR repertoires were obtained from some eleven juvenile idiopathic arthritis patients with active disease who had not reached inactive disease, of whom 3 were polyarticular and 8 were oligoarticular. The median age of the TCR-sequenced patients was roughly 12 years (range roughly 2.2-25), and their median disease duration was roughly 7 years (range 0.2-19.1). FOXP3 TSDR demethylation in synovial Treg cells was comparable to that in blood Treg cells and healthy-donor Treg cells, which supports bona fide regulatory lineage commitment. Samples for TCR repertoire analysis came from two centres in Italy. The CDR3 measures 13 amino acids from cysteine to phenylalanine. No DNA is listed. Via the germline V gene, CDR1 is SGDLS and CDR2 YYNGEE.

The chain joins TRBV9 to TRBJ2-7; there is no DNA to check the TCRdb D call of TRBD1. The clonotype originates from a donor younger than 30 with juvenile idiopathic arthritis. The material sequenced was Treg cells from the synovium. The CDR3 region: CASSVETRSEQYF.